Listed below are T cell receptor beta chains from one sample, sequenced in a study of CXCR3-negative and CXCR3-positive naive CD8 T cells. TCRdb re-called the 5' RACE reads; one entry per CDR3 protein, DNA not given. Listed are 92,000 or so distinct CDR3 sequences; about 1% falls within the top ten. Sequences were obtained from naive CXCR3- CD8+ T cells from blood. These receptors all stem from a human donor in good health. Some clones in this sample may be carry-over from other donors' samples. CDR3s include the opening cysteine and the closing phenylalanine or tryptophan.

j_gene	v_gene	CDR3aa
TRBJ2-7	TRBV9	CASSGTPGQFYEQYF
TRBJ2-1	TRBV20-1	CSAVAGEYNEQFF
TRBJ1-6	TRBV7-9	CASSPPGQGALSYNSPLHF
TRBJ2-7	TRBV15	CATSRHQGTYEQYF
TRBJ1-1	TRBV11-3	CASSGDGGNTEAFF
TRBJ2-7	TRBV7-2	CASSFSLNYEQYF
TRBJ1-2	TRBV7-9	CASSLATGFYGYTF
TRBJ2-7	TRBV29-1	CSVGGGDNQPYEQYF
TRBJ2-4	TRBV29-1	CSVVGVSTGGNIQYF
TRBJ2-7	TRBV2	CASSEAAGSSYEQYF
TRBJ1-1	TRBV29-1	CSGSDRGGGEAFF
TRBJ2-7	TRBV29-1	CSVRGLTTYEQYF
TRBJ2-6	TRBV28	CASHPGQSSGANVLTF
TRBJ2-2	TRBV7-9	CASSLAPRVDTGELFF
TRBJ1-2	TRBV10-3	CAISITGDPTSGYTF
TRBJ1-1	TRBV5-6	CASSLGPGSSFEAFF
TRBJ2-7	TRBV5-1	CASSEFDRGYEQYF
TRBJ2-1	TRBV5-1	CASSFTYRTDLSSYNEQFF
TRBJ2-1	TRBV7-3	CASSLTSGRNEQFF
TRBJ1-3	TRBV29-1	CSIEDTDRVYGNTIYF
TRBJ2-1	TRBV12-3/TRBV12-4	CASSFSRGGGPYNEQFF
TRBJ1-1	TRBV20-1	CSANSEMNTEAFF
TRBJ1-4	TRBV7-8	CASSLTRDEGEKLFF
TRBJ2-7	TRBV6-5	CASTLDRGPFYEQYF
TRBJ2-3	TRBV6-5	CASSSTGALGRGDTQYF
TRBJ2-7	TRBV6-2/TRBV6-3	CASSYSTSGGGSYEQYF
TRBJ2-1	TRBV7-9	CGSNTNRAPRGYEQFF
TRBJ2-6	TRBV9	CASSVPSGSGANVLTF
TRBJ1-5	TRBV27	CASSSGGINQPQHF
TRBJ2-7	TRBV27	CASSSGTYGVSYYEQYF
TRBJ1-1	TRBV10-3	CAISEGMRNTEALF
TRBJ2-1	TRBV15	CATSRESSYNEQFF
TRBJ2-1	TRBV7-8	CASSQRTRGYNEQFF
TRBJ1-1	TRBV28	CASSLWGEGPLEAFF
TRBJ2-3	TRBV29-1	CSAWADLSDTQYF
TRBJ2-1	TRBV20-1	CSARATGGNEQFF
TRBJ2-2	TRBV4-2	CASSQATRDPNTGELFF
TRBJ2-2	TRBV4-3	CASSQAGQGSGELFF
TRBJ2-5	TRBV5-6	CASAGAGAWETQYF
TRBJ2-7	TRBV11-2	CASSILRDSAWGEQYF
TRBJ1-2	TRBV27	CASRSGWGVDGYTF
TRBJ2-7	TRBV2	CASSEARRGGSYEQYF
TRBJ1-2	TRBV14	CTSSHPSDSPFYGYTF
TRBJ1-1	TRBV2	CASSEAGTAENTEAFF
TRBJ2-7	TRBV7-6	CASSLRGGLFNDEQYF
TRBJ1-5	TRBV7-9	CASSPGAQPQHF
TRBJ2-1	TRBV4-3	CASSQDFGGSSYNEQFF
TRBJ2-3	TRBV3-1	CASSQDSGLVGTDTQYF
TRBJ2-3	TRBV2	CASSEDLAGGPGDTQYF
TRBJ2-5	TRBV29-1	CSVEMGNQETQYF
TRBJ2-2	TRBV29-1	CSVESGTANTGELFF
TRBJ2-5	TRBV12-3/TRBV12-4	CASSPTGEETQYF
TRBJ2-7	TRBV5-1	CASSPTPDTYEQYF
TRBJ1-2	TRBV7-2	CASTPGTGALPDYGYTF
TRBJ2-7	TRBV12-3/TRBV12-4	CASSLGQGEYTEQYF
TRBJ2-1	TRBV6-2/TRBV6-3	CASSYFSRSEQFF
TRBJ2-1	TRBV7-6	CASSLALHATGNEQFF